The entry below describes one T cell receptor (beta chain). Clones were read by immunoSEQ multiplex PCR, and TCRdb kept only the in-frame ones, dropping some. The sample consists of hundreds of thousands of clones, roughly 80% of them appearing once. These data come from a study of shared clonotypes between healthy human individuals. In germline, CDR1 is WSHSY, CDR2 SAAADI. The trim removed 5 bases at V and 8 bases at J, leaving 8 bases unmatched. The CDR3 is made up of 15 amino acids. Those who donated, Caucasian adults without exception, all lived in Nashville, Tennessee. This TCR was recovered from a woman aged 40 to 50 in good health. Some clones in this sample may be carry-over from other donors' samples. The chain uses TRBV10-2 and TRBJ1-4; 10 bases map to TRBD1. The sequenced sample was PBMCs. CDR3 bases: TGCGCCAGCAGTCCCGCGACAGGGGGCTGGGAAAAACTGTTTTTT. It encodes CASSPATGGWEKLFF.